This T cell receptor beta chain was recovered during a study of blood T cell repertoires in COVID-19. Study as a whole: T cells, B-cell-depleted T cells, or PBMCs provided the cDNA or gDNA that served as material.

Sequencing was performed with immunoSEQ multiplex PCR; in TCRdb, only in-frame clones are kept and a portion is missing. The data show 250,000 to 300,000 clones, approximately 86% seen once. The CDR3 has 18 amino acids. V shed 7 bases and J shed 0 bases, with 22 bases lying between them. CDR1 LGHNT and CDR2 FRNRAP come from the germline V gene. V is TRBV12-5 and J is TRBJ2-1; a weak D match, TRBD2 (6 bases). The receptor's source is a woman in her seventies with COVID-19, enrolled during active disease. Material: peripheral blood. The CDR3 loop reads CASVERIRWRVSYNEQFF. CDR3 nucleotides: TGTGCTAGTGTAGAAAGAATACGCTGGAGGGTCTCCTACAATGAGCAGTTCTTC.